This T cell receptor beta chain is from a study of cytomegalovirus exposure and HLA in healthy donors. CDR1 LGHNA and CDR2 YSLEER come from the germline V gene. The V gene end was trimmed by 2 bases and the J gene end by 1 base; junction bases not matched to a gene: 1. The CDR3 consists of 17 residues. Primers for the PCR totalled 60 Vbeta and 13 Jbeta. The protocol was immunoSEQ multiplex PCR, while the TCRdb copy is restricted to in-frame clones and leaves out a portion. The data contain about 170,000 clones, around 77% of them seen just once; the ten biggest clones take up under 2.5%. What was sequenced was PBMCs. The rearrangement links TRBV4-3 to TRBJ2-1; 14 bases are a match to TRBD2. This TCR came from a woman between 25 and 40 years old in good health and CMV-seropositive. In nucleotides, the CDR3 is TGCGCCAGCAGCCAAAGACTAGCGGGAGGGTCCTACAATGAGCAGTTCTTC. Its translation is CASSQRLAGGSYNEQFF.